The sequence of this T cell receptor (beta chain) was determined in a study of T cells after yellow fever vaccination. Study observations and caveats: Weaker overall, the secondary response nonetheless peaked faster (day 5 versus 15). Once the booster was given, most primary-vaccination clones reappeared, at about 95% for CD4 and more than 85% for CD8.

On this clonotype itself: Antigen: not known. A junction end diverges from the germline sequence, so it may reflect a read error.

This CDR3 comprises 18 residues. Production of TCR cDNA was by 5'RACE template switching, which also added a universal primer site and UMIs. TCRdb itself ran the 5' RACE reads through MiXCR, one entry per CDR3 protein. The table includes more than 350,000 distinct CDR3 sequences, around 10% detected once. This specimen was PBMCs, taken on the day of the first yellow fever vaccination. The receptor comes from a man aged 18 to 29 who received the YFV17D yellow fever vaccine. This chain uses TRBV12-3 or TRBV12-4 with TRBJ2-6; perhaps TRBD2 as D (5 bases). The CDR3 sequence is CACSLAWPPGSGANVLTF. As DNA, the CDR3 is TGTGCCTGCAGTTTAGCGTGGCCCCCCGGCTCTGGGGCCAACGTCCTGACTTTC.